Listed below are T cell receptor beta chains from one sample, sequenced in a study of preoperative IRX-2 immunotherapy in early breast cancer. This table comes from immunoSEQ multiplex PCR, and its TCRdb copy is limited to in-frame clones, with some not included. Of about 23,000 clones in the sample, roughly 95% were seen once. Sequenced here: tumor tissue, sampled after IRX-2 immunotherapy. The receptors were gathered from a human donor with breast cancer. Each CDR3 is given with its conserved first and last residue. Each record gives: D gene, V gene, J gene, clone size, CDR3 length, CDR3 DNA, CDR3 protein. The D gene is left open where the match is weak. Size values are once, few and many counts, or a class for expanded clones, and some rows have none.

d_call: .; v_call: TRBV12-5; j_call: TRBJ2-1; clone_size: .; cdr3_length: 15; cdr3_nt: TGTGCTAGTGGTTACCCGGAAAGCTCCTACAATGAGCAGTTCTTC; cdr3_aa: CASGYPESSYNEQFF
d_call: .; v_call: TRBV21-1; j_call: TRBJ2-7; clone_size: .; cdr3_length: 18; cdr3_nt: TGTGCCAGCAGCTTTACTAGCGGCACTCCCCCAGGCCCCTACGAGCAGTACTTC; cdr3_aa: CASSFTSGTPPGPYEQYF
d_call: .; v_call: TRBV4-3; j_call: TRBJ1-1; clone_size: .; cdr3_length: 11; cdr3_nt: TGCGCCAGCAGCCAAGACACTGAAGCTTTCTTT; cdr3_aa: CASSQDTEAFF
d_call: .; v_call: TRBV19; j_call: TRBJ2-7; clone_size: .; cdr3_length: 15; cdr3_nt: TGTGCCAGTAGTATTTCTCGTAGGAGCTCCTACGAGCAGTACTTC; cdr3_aa: CASSISRRSSYEQYF
d_call: TRBD2; v_call: TRBV7-7; j_call: TRBJ2-1; clone_size: .; cdr3_length: 21; cdr3_nt: TGTGCTAGCAGCTTACGAGCAGCGGACCCTCGACTAGCGGGAGTCCAGGATGAGCAGTTCTTC; cdr3_aa: CASSLRAADPRLAGVQDEQFF
d_call: .; v_call: TRBV27; j_call: TRBJ2-2; clone_size: .; cdr3_length: 13; cdr3_nt: TGTGCCAGCAGTCCGACCAACACCGGGGAGCTGTTTTTT; cdr3_aa: CASSPTNTGELFF
d_call: .; v_call: TRBV5-1; j_call: TRBJ2-7; clone_size: .; cdr3_length: 14; cdr3_nt: TGCGCCAGCAGCCCCGGACGGGTGTCCTACGAGCAGTACTTC; cdr3_aa: CASSPGRVSYEQYF
d_call: .; v_call: TRBV18; j_call: TRBJ2-1; clone_size: .; cdr3_length: 15; cdr3_nt: TGTGCCAGCTCACCACAAGCGGACCGTAGCAATGAGCAGTTCTTC; cdr3_aa: CASSPQADRSNEQFF
d_call: .; v_call: TRBV18; j_call: TRBJ2-7; clone_size: .; cdr3_length: 15; cdr3_nt: TGTGCCAGCTCACCACAGACAGGTAAACACTACGAGCAGTACTTC; cdr3_aa: CASSPQTGKHYEQYF
d_call: TRBD2; v_call: TRBV18; j_call: TRBJ2-7; clone_size: .; cdr3_length: 14; cdr3_nt: TGTGCCAGCTCGCCCGGGACTAGCGACGACGAGCAGTACTTC; cdr3_aa: CASSPGTSDDEQYF
d_call: TRBD1; v_call: TRBV4-3; j_call: TRBJ2-1; clone_size: .; cdr3_length: 14; cdr3_nt: TGCGCCAGCAGCCCTCGGACAGGGGACAATGAGCAGTTCTTC; cdr3_aa: CASSPRTGDNEQFF
d_call: .; v_call: TRBV7-9; j_call: TRBJ1-3; clone_size: .; cdr3_length: 16; cdr3_nt: TGTGCCAGCAGCTTAGAAGCGGGAGCGTACGGAAACACCATATATTTT; cdr3_aa: CASSLEAGAYGNTIYF
d_call: TRBD1; v_call: TRBV7-9; j_call: TRBJ2-7; clone_size: .; cdr3_length: 15; cdr3_nt: TGTGCCAGCAGCACCCGGGACAGGGATTTGTACGAGCAGTACTTC; cdr3_aa: CASSTRDRDLYEQYF
d_call: .; v_call: TRBV19; j_call: TRBJ1-5; clone_size: .; cdr3_length: 15; cdr3_nt: TGTGCCAGTAGTTATACGATAAATAGCAATCAGCCCCAGCATTTT; cdr3_aa: CASSYTINSNQPQHF
d_call: .; v_call: TRBV27; j_call: TRBJ2-7; clone_size: .; cdr3_length: 14; cdr3_nt: TGTGCCAGCAGTTTCCAAGGACCCTCCTACGAGCAGTACTTC; cdr3_aa: CASSFQGPSYEQYF
d_call: .; v_call: TRBV6-5; j_call: TRBJ2-1; clone_size: .; cdr3_length: 13; cdr3_nt: TGTGCCAGCAGTCGGGGCCGGGAAACGGAGCAGTTCTTC; cdr3_aa: CASSRGRETEQFF
d_call: .; v_call: TRBV10-3; j_call: TRBJ2-7; clone_size: .; cdr3_length: 12; cdr3_nt: TGTGCCATCACCAGCGGCGGAACCCAGCAGTACTTC; cdr3_aa: CAITSGGTQQYF
d_call: TRBD1; v_call: TRBV7-8; j_call: TRBJ1-4; clone_size: .; cdr3_length: 15; cdr3_nt: TGTGCCAGCAGCAACGGACAGGTTCTCGCGGAAAAACTGTTTTTT; cdr3_aa: CASSNGQVLAEKLFF
d_call: TRBD2; v_call: TRBV9; j_call: TRBJ2-5; clone_size: .; cdr3_length: 15; cdr3_nt: TGTGCCAGCAGCGTAGGGGGCGGGAGCCAAGAGACCCAGTACTTC; cdr3_aa: CASSVGGGSQETQYF
d_call: TRBD1; v_call: TRBV4-3; j_call: TRBJ2-7; clone_size: .; cdr3_length: 17; cdr3_nt: TGCGCCAGCAGCCAAGAAACAGGGGACAGGGGCTCCTACGAGCAGTACTTC; cdr3_aa: CASSQETGDRGSYEQYF
d_call: TRBD1; v_call: TRBV7-9; j_call: TRBJ1-2; clone_size: once; cdr3_length: 16; cdr3_nt: TGTGCCAGCAGCTCCTCTACAGGGGGAGGGGTCTATGGCTACACCTTC; cdr3_aa: CASSSSTGGGVYGYTF
d_call: .; v_call: TRBV19; j_call: TRBJ1-6; clone_size: .; cdr3_length: 15; cdr3_nt: TGTGCCAGTAGTTTCGAGGGACGGCGGAATTCACCCCTCCACTTT; cdr3_aa: CASSFEGRRNSPLHF
d_call: .; v_call: TRBV9; j_call: TRBJ2-3; clone_size: .; cdr3_length: 13; cdr3_nt: TGTGCCAGCAGCGTAAGCGGCACAGATACGCAGTATTTT; cdr3_aa: CASSVSGTDTQYF
d_call: TRBD2; v_call: TRBV5-6; j_call: TRBJ2-7; clone_size: .; cdr3_length: 14; cdr3_nt: TGTGCCAGCAGCTGGACTAGCGGACCCTACGAGCAGTACTTC; cdr3_aa: CASSWTSGPYEQYF
d_call: .; v_call: TRBV4-1; j_call: TRBJ2-3; clone_size: .; cdr3_length: 15; cdr3_nt: TGCGCCAGCAGCCAGCAGAGGGGCACTACAGATACGCAGTATTTT; cdr3_aa: CASSQQRGTTDTQYF
d_call: TRBD1; v_call: TRBV9; j_call: TRBJ1-5; clone_size: .; cdr3_length: 17; cdr3_nt: TGTGCCAGCAGCGTAGATGGGGACAGGGGGGGCAATCAGCCCCAGCATTTT; cdr3_aa: CASSVDGDRGGNQPQHF
d_call: .; v_call: TRBV13; j_call: TRBJ2-2; clone_size: .; cdr3_length: 13; cdr3_nt: TGTGCCAGCAGCTTAATAGGAATAGTGGAGCTGTTTTTT; cdr3_aa: CASSLIGIVELFF
d_call: .; v_call: TRBV12-1; j_call: TRBJ2-7; clone_size: .; cdr3_length: 17; cdr3_nt: TGTGCCAGCAGATTCCCGTATCGGGACAGGCTTACCTACGAGCAGTACTTC; cdr3_aa: CASRFPYRDRLTYEQYF
d_call: .; v_call: TRBV4-1; j_call: TRBJ1-2; clone_size: .; cdr3_length: 16; cdr3_nt: TGCGCCAGCAGCCAAGAACCGACAGAGCTAGACTATGGCTACACCTTC; cdr3_aa: CASSQEPTELDYGYTF
d_call: TRBD2; v_call: TRBV5-4; j_call: TRBJ2-1; clone_size: .; cdr3_length: 16; cdr3_nt: TGTGCCAGCAGCTTGGATCTGCTAGCGGGGGTGGGTGAGCAGTTCTTC; cdr3_aa: CASSLDLLAGVGEQFF
d_call: .; v_call: TRBV5-1; j_call: TRBJ2-7; clone_size: .; cdr3_length: 15; cdr3_nt: TGCGCCAGCAGCCCCCCTCCCTCGCCCAGCTACGAGCAGTACTTC; cdr3_aa: CASSPPPSPSYEQYF
d_call: .; v_call: TRBV19; j_call: TRBJ1-5; clone_size: .; cdr3_length: 15; cdr3_nt: TGTGCCAGTAGTGCCGCAGGTAATCCAGGAAAGCCCCAGCATTTT; cdr3_aa: CASSAAGNPGKPQHF
d_call: .; v_call: TRBV5-1; j_call: TRBJ1-1; clone_size: .; cdr3_length: 15; cdr3_nt: TGCGCCAGCAGCACTGGACAGTCTTGGGTCACTGAAGCTTTCTTT; cdr3_aa: CASSTGQSWVTEAFF
d_call: .; v_call: TRBV5-1; j_call: TRBJ2-5; clone_size: .; cdr3_length: 16; cdr3_nt: TGCGCCAGCAGCTCCTCCGGGACTCTGACTGGGGAGACCCAGTACTTC; cdr3_aa: CASSSSGTLTGETQYF
d_call: TRBD2; v_call: TRBV14; j_call: TRBJ2-3; clone_size: .; cdr3_length: 15; cdr3_nt: TGTGCCAGCAGCCAGGACCGGGACTACCCAGATACGCAGTATTTT; cdr3_aa: CASSQDRDYPDTQYF
d_call: .; v_call: TRBV10-2; j_call: TRBJ2-7; clone_size: .; cdr3_length: 14; cdr3_nt: TGCGCCAGCAGTAGCGGGTTAGGGAACTACGAGCAGTACTTC; cdr3_aa: CASSSGLGNYEQYF
d_call: .; v_call: TRBV29-1; j_call: TRBJ1-2; clone_size: .; cdr3_length: 13; cdr3_nt: TGCAGCGTTGTGGTCAGTCCGCTAAATGGCTACACCTTC; cdr3_aa: CSVVVSPLNGYTF
d_call: .; v_call: TRBV4-2; j_call: TRBJ2-7; clone_size: .; cdr3_length: 18; cdr3_nt: TGTGCCAGCAGCCGCCGGGCCGGGGGCGGGGGAAGCTCCTACGAGCAGTACTTC; cdr3_aa: CASSRRAGGGGSSYEQYF
d_call: .; v_call: TRBV4-3; j_call: TRBJ2-7; clone_size: .; cdr3_length: 15; cdr3_nt: TGCGCCAGCAGCCAAGCGACCCGGGGGACCTACGAGCAGTACTTC; cdr3_aa: CASSQATRGTYEQYF
d_call: TRBD2; v_call: TRBV5-6; j_call: TRBJ2-7; clone_size: .; cdr3_length: 13; cdr3_nt: TGTGCCAGCAGCCCGCTAGCGGTCTACGAGCAGTACTTC; cdr3_aa: CASSPLAVYEQYF
d_call: TRBD1; v_call: TRBV28; j_call: TRBJ2-4; clone_size: .; cdr3_length: 17; cdr3_nt: TGTGCCAGCAGCTATTTGACAGGGGGCTTAGCCAAAAACATTCAGTACTTC; cdr3_aa: CASSYLTGGLAKNIQYF
d_call: .; v_call: TRBV2; j_call: TRBJ1-5; clone_size: .; cdr3_length: 14; cdr3_nt: TGTGCCAGCAGGGGGCAGTATAGCAATCAGCCCCAGCATTTT; cdr3_aa: CASRGQYSNQPQHF
d_call: .; v_call: TRBV4-2; j_call: TRBJ2-7; clone_size: .; cdr3_length: 15; cdr3_nt: TGTGCCAGCAGCCAAGAGTTGGGCGCAGACTACGAGCAGTACTTC; cdr3_aa: CASSQELGADYEQYF
d_call: .; v_call: TRBV29-1; j_call: TRBJ1-1; clone_size: few; cdr3_length: 11; cdr3_nt: TGCAGCGTTGGGTTTGGTACTGAAGCTTTCTTT; cdr3_aa: CSVGFGTEAFF
d_call: .; v_call: TRBV7-2; j_call: TRBJ2-7; clone_size: .; cdr3_length: 15; cdr3_nt: TGTGCCAGCAGCTTAGGCTTCGGCTCTGCCTACGAGCAGTACTTC; cdr3_aa: CASSLGFGSAYEQYF
d_call: TRBD1; v_call: TRBV19; j_call: TRBJ1-5; clone_size: .; cdr3_length: 16; cdr3_nt: TGTGCCAGTAGTCCCCGCGGACAGGTTCTAAATCAGCCCCAGCATTTT; cdr3_aa: CASSPRGQVLNQPQHF
d_call: .; v_call: TRBV27; j_call: TRBJ2-5; clone_size: .; cdr3_length: 14; cdr3_nt: TGTGCCAGCAGCGACGGCCTGGCCGTCGAGACCCAGTACTTC; cdr3_aa: CASSDGLAVETQYF
d_call: .; v_call: TRBV18; j_call: TRBJ2-7; clone_size: .; cdr3_length: 15; cdr3_nt: TGTGCCAGCTCCCACCTCGGCCAGGGTATGTACGAGCAGTACTTC; cdr3_aa: CASSHLGQGMYEQYF
d_call: TRBD2; v_call: TRBV9; j_call: TRBJ2-7; clone_size: .; cdr3_length: 15; cdr3_nt: TGTGCCAGCAGCTACGGGACTAGCGGGAGCTACGAGCAGTACTTC; cdr3_aa: CASSYGTSGSYEQYF
d_call: .; v_call: TRBV19; j_call: TRBJ2-1; clone_size: .; cdr3_length: 15; cdr3_nt: TGTGCCAGTAAAAGGCAGTCTGGCTCCTACAATGAGCAGTTCTTC; cdr3_aa: CASKRQSGSYNEQFF
d_call: .; v_call: TRBV28; j_call: TRBJ2-6; clone_size: .; cdr3_length: 15; cdr3_nt: TGTGCCAGCAGTTTACCAGGGGCTGGGGCCAACGTCCTGACTTTC; cdr3_aa: CASSLPGAGANVLTF
d_call: .; v_call: TRBV4-2; j_call: TRBJ2-3; clone_size: .; cdr3_length: 15; cdr3_nt: TGTGCCAGCAGCCAAGATCCCGACTGGCCAGATACGCAGTATTTT; cdr3_aa: CASSQDPDWPDTQYF
d_call: .; v_call: TRBV18; j_call: TRBJ1-5; clone_size: .; cdr3_length: 13; cdr3_nt: TGTGCCAGCTCACCAAACAACAATCAGCCCCAGCATTTT; cdr3_aa: CASSPNNNQPQHF
d_call: .; v_call: TRBV29-1; j_call: TRBJ1-4; clone_size: .; cdr3_length: 15; cdr3_nt: TGCAGCGTATATGACCGCGGGGCAACTAATGAAAAACTGTTTTTT; cdr3_aa: CSVYDRGATNEKLFF
d_call: TRBD1; v_call: TRBV11-2; j_call: TRBJ2-4; clone_size: .; cdr3_length: 13; cdr3_nt: TGTGCCAGCAGCTTAGGGGACAGGGCTATTCAGTACTTC; cdr3_aa: CASSLGDRAIQYF